The next 6 T cell receptor beta chains were all read from a single sample in a study of cytomegalovirus exposure and HLA in healthy donors. Both 60 Vbeta primers and 13 Jbeta primers went into the PCR. The repertoire was sequenced with immunoSEQ multiplex PCR; TCRdb's copy has only in-frame clones and lacks some. The table includes more than 95,000 clones, over 9.5% detected once. Sequencing used PBMCs. All receptors derive from a man between 40 and 49 years old in good health and CMV-seropositive.

The chain combines TRBV6-6 with TRBJ1-5, with D possibly TRBD1 on 5 matching bases. The CDR3 length is 16 residues. The V gene lost 0 bases and the J gene lost 6 bases, with 15 bases spanning the gap. In germline, CDR1 is MNHNY, CDR2 SVGAGI (reference sequence). CDR3 protein: CASSYSSVGVGQPQHF. DNA for the CDR3: TGTGCCAGCAGTTACTCGAGCGTAGGGGTGGGTCAGCCCCAGCATTTT.

This clone has a single count. V usage is TRBV10-3 and J usage is TRBJ2-1, with a tentative D call TRBD2 (6 bases). The V end lost 4 bases, the J end lost 7 bases, and 14 bases lay between the germline ends. The germline V gene has CDR1 ENHRY and CDR2 SYGVKD. This CDR3 is 14 amino acids long. The CDR3 nucleotides read TGTGCCATCAGTGGCGGGACTGCCGCTAATGAGCAGTTCTTC. Amino acids: CAISGGTAANEQFF.

This clone has more than one count but fewer than ten. The chain links TRBV13 to TRBJ2-2; maybe TRBD1 (6 bases). The CDR3 extends over 11 amino acids. V lost 7 bases and J 7 bases, leaving 7 bases between the germline ends. Germline V gives CDR1 PRHDT, CDR2 FYEKMQ (reference sequence). The CDR3 loop is CASKGGGELFF. In DNA form, the CDR3 reads TGTGCCAGCAAAGGGGGCGGGGAGCTGTTTTTT. The full variable domain, in which reference TRBV13 and TRBJ2-2 provide the parts outside the CDR3, is AAGVIQSPRHLIKEKRETATLKCYPIPRHDTVYWYQQGPGQDPQFLISFYEKMQSDKGSIPDRFSAQQFSDYHSELNMSSLELGDSALYFCASKGGGELFFGEGSRLTVL.

V and J are TRBV7-2 and TRBJ1-1; D is undetermined. Germline CDR1 and CDR2: SGHTA and FQGNSA. V shed 3 bases and J shed 1 base, with 6 bases lying between them. The CDR3 has 13 residues. The CDR3: CASSFKQNTEAFF. DNA of the CDR3: TGTGCCAGCAGCTTTAAACAGAACACTGAAGCTTTCTTT.

This clone came up a few times. This chain uses TRBV19 with TRBJ2-2; tentative D call: TRBD2 (6 bases). Germline V gene lookup returns CDR1 LNHDA and CDR2 SQIVND (reference sequence). The CDR3 contains 14 residues. V lost 7 bases and J lost 2, with 11 bases in between. The CDR3 nucleotides are TGTGCCAGTATGCTAGCGAGAAACACCGGGGAGCTGTTTTTT. It is translated as CASMLARNTGELFF.

V and J are TRBV13 and TRBJ2-1, with D maybe TRBD1 (6 bases). In germline, CDR1 is PRHDT, CDR2 FYEKMQ (reference sequence). There are 14 residues in the CDR3. V lost 5 bases and J lost 3, with 11 bases in between. The CDR3 DNA is TGTGCCAGCAGCCCCGGACAGTTCTACAATGAGCAGTTCTTC. Protein product: CASSPGQFYNEQFF.